This T cell receptor (beta chain) appears in the sequencing data of a study of T cell responses to AZD1222 COVID-19 vaccine. Comments on this clone: Its matching antigen is unknown.

The table came from immunoSEQ multiplex PCR; TCRdb's copy has only in-frame clones and leaves some out. The profile shows approximately 110,000 clones, over 85% of them singletons. This CDR3 spans 14 amino acids. Germline loops: CDR1 DFQATT, CDR2 SNEGSKA (reference sequence). The V gene end was trimmed by 3 bases and the J gene end by 5 bases; junction bases not matched to a gene: 6. Study findings and constraints: A mostly white British donor set with more females was recruited, and clonal diversity was possibly underestimated.

The sample in question was peripheral blood, obtained on day 0 of AZD1222 vaccination. The V gene is TRBV20-1, the J gene TRBJ2-1, with TRBD2 matching over 8 bases. This clonotype was obtained from an adult in good health. This CDR3 reads CSASLLAVHNEQFF. The CDR3 DNA reads TGCAGTGCTAGTCTACTAGCGGTGCACAATGAGCAGTTCTTC.